These 26 T cell receptor beta chains were all obtained from the same sample, sequenced in a study of OX40 agonist ivuxolimab in advanced cancers. The table came from immunoSEQ multiplex PCR; TCRdb's copy has only in-frame clones and leaves some out. The profile shows tens of thousands of clones, roughly 88% of them singletons. Sample: CD4+ or CD8+ T cells sorted from blood, taken in a trial of the OX40 agonist ivuxolimab. Receptors were obtained from an adult with an advanced solid tumor such as melanoma, head and neck, liver or kidney cancer.

The rearrangement uses TRBV7-8 and TRBJ2-7, with TRBD1 matching over 12 bases. The CDR3 covers 17 residues. The germline V gene encodes CDR1 SGHVS and CDR2 FQNEAQ. Unmatched junction bases numbered 4, after V lost 1 base and J lost 0 bases. As DNA, the CDR3 is TGTGCCAGCAGCTTAGTGGGGGGACAGGGGGCCTCCTACGAGCAGTACTTC. Translated: CASSLVGGQGASYEQYF.

V and J are TRBV11-1 and TRBJ1-1; D is possibly TRBD1 (6 bases). Germline V gene lookup returns CDR1 SGHAT and CDR2 FQDESV (reference sequence). The length of the CDR3 is 15 residues. The V gene lost 1 base and the J gene lost 1 base, with 10 bases spanning the gap. The CDR3 region has the DNA TGTGCCAGCAGCTTAGGAGACAGGCCGAACACTGAAGCTTTCTTT. As protein: CASSLGDRPNTEAFF. The full variable domain, with the rest looked up from reference TRBV11-1 and TRBJ1-1, is EAEVAQSPRYKITEKSQAVAFWCDPISGHATLYWYRQILGQGPELLVQFQDESVVDDSQLPKDRFSAERLKGVDSTLKIQPAELGDSAMYLCASSLGDRPNTEAFFGQGTRLTVV.

A word on this clone: The junction departs from the called germline gene at one end, perhaps through a read error. CDR3 residues: CYTDDDRTAPSVNTIYF. The CDR3 nucleotides are TGCTATACCGACGACGACCGGACAGCCCCCAGCGTAAACACCATATATTTT. The chain joins TRBV19 to TRBJ1-3; D is perhaps TRBD1 (6 bases). CDR1 LNHDA and CDR2 SQIVND come from the germline V gene (reference sequence). CDR3 size: 17 residues.

CDR3: CASSQNGGGTYEQYF. CDR3 sequence (DNA): TGTGCCAGCAGCCAAAATGGGGGGGGGACCTACGAGCAGTACTTC. The chain couples TRBV7-2 to TRBJ2-7; 7 positions agree with TRBD2. Losses at the gene ends were 5 bases for V and 2 bases for J; bases not matched to a gene: 9. The V gene's germline CDR1 is SGHTA and CDR2 FQGNSA. This CDR3 is built from 15 residues.

In its sample, this clone was seen once. The V and J genes are TRBV5-6 and TRBJ1-1; 8 bases match TRBD1. V gave up 7 bases and J gave up 4 bases; unmatched junction bases: 6. The CDR3 contains 13 residues. Germline V gene data show CDR1 as SGHDT and CDR2 as YYEEEE. In DNA form, the CDR3 reads TGTGCCAGCGGCCGAACAGGGGGCACTGAAGCTTTCTTT. It is translated as CASGRTGGTEAFF.

This clone appeared a single time. This chain uses TRBV19 with TRBJ1-5, with TRBD1 matching 9 bases. The ends lost 5 bases at V and 8 bases at J; junction bases unmatched: 10. Germline V gene sequence: CDR1 LNHDA, CDR2 SQIVND (reference sequence). The CDR3 is 15 amino acids. As DNA, the CDR3 is TGTGCCAGTAGTCCCCAGACAGGGGGAAAGGAGCCCCAGCATTTT. This sequence encodes CASSPQTGGKEPQHF.

V is TRBV5-1 and J is TRBJ2-3; D unresolved. CDR3 length: 13 amino acids. Per the germline V gene, CDR1 is SGHRS and CDR2 is YFSETQ. V was trimmed by 0 bases and J by 4 bases, leaving 6 bases between them. The CDR3 region is CASSLARPDTQYF. CDR3 nucleotide sequence: TGCGCCAGCAGCTTGGCCAGACCAGATACGCAGTATTTT.

This clone was observed once. The rearrangement links TRBV2 to TRBJ1-2; maybe TRBD1 (6 bases). CDR3 length: 14 amino acids. From germline, CDR1 is SNHLY and CDR2 FYNNEI. V was trimmed by 7 bases and J by 0 bases, leaving 12 bases between them. CDR3 nucleotide sequence: TGTGCCAGCATTCAACAGGGCTCTAACTATGGCTACACCTTC. This codes for CASIQQGSNYGYTF.

In DNA form, the CDR3 reads TGTGCCAGCAGTTCAAAGGGCCCTCCCCCCTACGAGCAGTACTTC. The encoded protein is CASSSKGPPPYEQYF. This chain uses TRBV6-5 with TRBJ2-7, with D unresolved. V lost 4 bases, J lost 2 bases, and 15 bases lay in between. The V gene's germline CDR1 is MNHEY and CDR2 SVGAGI. This CDR3 spans 15 amino acids.

This chain uses TRBV19 with TRBJ1-2, with D perhaps TRBD1 (5 bases). With 5 bases removed from V and 4 bases from J, the gap between germline ends came to 14 bases. The CDR3 has 14 residues. Germline CDR1 and CDR2: LNHDA and SQIVND (reference sequence). CDR3 in amino acids: CASSVAPRVYGYTF. CDR3 in DNA: TGTGCCAGTAGTGTCGCCCCCAGGGTCTATGGCTACACCTTC.

The V and J genes are TRBV30 and TRBJ2-7, with 9 bases fitting TRBD1. Germline values: CDR1 GTSNPN, CDR2 SVGIG (reference sequence). The CDR3 loop spans 14 amino acids. V lost 3 bases and J lost 0; bases outside the gene matches: 3. The CDR3 loop reads CAWRRGQGSYEQYF. The CDR3 nucleotides are TGTGCCTGGAGGAGGGGACAGGGCTCCTACGAGCAGTACTTC.

The table lists this clone with a count of one. The chain couples TRBV2 to TRBJ2-1; TRBD2 aligns across 11 bases. The CDR3 totals 14 residues. CDR1 is SNHLY and CDR2 is FYNNEI in the germline V gene. Trimming took 7 bases from V and 8 from J; bases not matched to a gene: 7. CDR3: CASNLAGGPDEQFF. CDR3 sequence (DNA): TGTGCCAGCAATTTAGCGGGGGGGCCCGATGAGCAGTTCTTC.

This chain uses TRBV5-5 with TRBJ1-2, with D unresolved. Germline CDR1 reads SGHKS; CDR2 reads YYEKEE (reference sequence). The CDR3 runs to 14 residues. V was cut by 1 base and J by 4 bases, with 11 bases left in between. The CDR3 sequence is CASSLLQSPYGYTF. CDR3 coding DNA: TGTGCCAGCAGCTTGTTACAGTCCCCCTATGGCTACACCTTC.

V is TRBV7-9 and J is TRBJ2-7; D ambiguous. Looked up from germline, CDR1 is SEHNR and CDR2 is FQNEAQ (reference sequence). This CDR3 contains 10 residues. The V and J ends lost 3 bases and 6 bases respectively, with 3 bases between them. Here the CDR3 DNA reads TGTGCCAGCAGCTTGTCCGAGCAGTACTTC. Protein product: CASSLSEQYF.

This chain connects TRBV7-2 to TRBJ2-7; D unclear. The germline V gene has CDR1 SGHTA and CDR2 FQGNSA. The CDR3 runs 17 residues. Between the trimmed V and J ends, which lost 0 bases and 4 bases, there was a span of 19 bases. The DNA for the CDR3 is TGTGCCAGCAGCTTAGCAGTCGGACCCGGATTCCCTTACGAGCAGTACTTC. Translating gives CASSLAVGPGFPYEQYF.

V and J are TRBV11-3 and TRBJ2-1; 8 positions agree with TRBD2. The CDR3 has 15 residues. Germline CDR1 is SGHNT and CDR2 is YENEEA. After removal of 5 bases from V and 9 bases from J, the junction contained 12 bases not matched to a gene. Written as DNA, the CDR3 is TGTGCCAGCAGCGGTCCAGGGCGGGCGGGGGGTGAGCAGTTCTTC. Its translation is CASSGPGRAGGEQFF.

The chain has TRBV6-5 and TRBJ2-7; the match to TRBD1 covers 11 bases. The CDR3 consists of 16 residues. V gave up 0 bases and J gave up 5 bases; unmatched junction bases: 6. From germline, CDR1 is MNHEY and CDR2 SVGAGI. The CDR3 DNA is TGTGCCAGCAGTTACTCAGGGACAGGGGGACAGAACGAGCAGTACTTC. Protein product: CASSYSGTGGQNEQYF.

This clone was seen a few times. The genes are TRBV6-6 and TRBJ1-5; no clear D. Deletions cut 8 bases from V and 0 bases from J, with 17 bases between. CDR1 and CDR2 (germline): MNHNY, SVGAGI (reference sequence). This CDR3 contains 16 residues. The CDR3 DNA sequence: TGTGCCAGCGGGGTCGGAGGAGGTTATAGCAATCAGCCCCAGCATTTT. This codes for CASGVGGGYSNQPQHF.

The chain recombines TRBV30 with TRBJ1-1; no reliable D call. V was clipped by 4 bases and J by 6 bases, with 9 bases between them. This CDR3 contains 11 residues. Looked up from germline, CDR1 is GTSNPN and CDR2 is SVGIG (reference sequence). The CDR3 nucleotides read TGTGCCTGGAATAAGCGGGCTGAAGCTTTCTTT. Protein: CAWNKRAEAFF.

The rearrangement links TRBV11-2 to TRBJ1-3; D is perhaps TRBD1 (6 bases). CDR1 is SGHAT and CDR2 is FQNNGV in the germline V gene. Trimming cost V 5 bases and J 0 bases, with 11 bases left between them. This CDR3 is built from 15 residues. CDR3 DNA sequence: TGTGCCAGCAGCCAACAGGGTTCCTCTGGAAACACCATATATTTT. This sequence encodes CASSQQGSSGNTIYF.

The rearrangement joins TRBV5-4 to TRBJ2-3; D gene uncertain. V lost 0 bases and J 6 bases, leaving 14 bases between the germline ends. CDR1 is SGHNT, CDR2 YYREEE, per germline (reference sequence). The CDR3 covers 15 residues. CDR3 sequence reads: CASSLDPKSVDTQYF. The CDR3 bases are TGTGCCAGCAGCTTGGACCCTAAGTCGGTCGATACGCAGTATTTT.

This chain connects TRBV7-9 to TRBJ2-7, with D tentatively TRBD1 or TRBD2 (5 bases each). This CDR3 is 12 amino acids long. Germline V gene lookup returns CDR1 SEHNR and CDR2 FQNEAQ (reference sequence). The V end lost 6 bases, the J end lost 6 bases, and 12 bases lay between the germline ends. This CDR3 is CASRGDRGEQYF. In nucleotides, the CDR3 is TGTGCCAGCAGGGGGGATCGGGGCGAGCAGTACTTC.

The chain combines TRBV6-6 with TRBJ2-5; D possibly corresponds to TRBD1 (6 bases). The CDR3 is 14 residues long. From germline, CDR1 is MNHNY and CDR2 SVGAGI (reference sequence). V dropped 5 bases and J dropped 1 base, with 11 bases sitting between them. The CDR3: CASSPGHLQETQYF. The CDR3 DNA is TGTGCCAGCAGTCCGGGACACCTCCAAGAGACCCAGTACTTC.

In its sample, this clone was seen once. The chain employs TRBV19 and TRBJ1-2; D perhaps matches TRBD1 (6 bases). The CDR3 consists of 12 residues. V lost 6 bases and J lost 5, with 10 bases in between. Germline CDR1 LNHDA, CDR2 SQIVND (reference sequence). CDR3 region: CASRAGVYGYTF. Written as DNA, the CDR3 is TGTGCCAGTAGGGCAGGGGTTTATGGCTACACCTTC.

CDR3 region: CASSLDGGGQETQYF. As DNA, the CDR3 is TGTGCCAGCAGCTTAGATGGGGGGGGCCAAGAGACCCAGTACTTC. This sequence joins TRBV11-2 and TRBJ2-5, with TRBD2 matching 7 bases. The CDR3 length is 15 residues. CDR1 SGHAT and CDR2 FQNNGV come from the germline V gene. The junction had 2 bases not matched to a gene; V was cut back by 0 bases and J by 1 base.

This clone has only a few counts. This rearrangement joins TRBV21-1 to TRBJ1-1; the table calls TRBD1, which could not be checked here. TRBV21-1 is an annotated pseudogene. There are 16 residues in the CDR3. The CDR3 DNA reads as TGTGCCAGCAGCACCGGACAGGGAGCGATGAACACTGAAGCTTTCTTT. Its translation: CASSTGQGAMNTEAFF.